The 5 T cell receptor beta chains presented below share a single source sample, sequenced in a study of shared clonotypes between healthy human individuals. CD45RO-negative, CCR7-selected cells formed the naive CD8 fraction, which excluded terminally differentiated effector memory CD45RA+ cells. Assay used: immunoSEQ multiplex PCR; TCRdb lists only in-frame clones, some missing. The sample shows millions of clones, approximately 95% of them seen only once. Sequencing used naive CD8+ T cells sorted from blood. Every receptor here comes from a man aged 18 to 35 in good health.

The CDR3 region is CASREAPAPNYGYTF. The CDR3 DNA reads as TGTGCCAGCAGGGAGGCTCCAGCCCCAAACTATGGCTACACCTTC. This chain joins TRBV2 and TRBJ1-2; D remains ambiguous. V lost 6 bases to trimming and J lost 2 bases, with 16 bases between them. This CDR3 is built from 15 residues. Germline-derived CDR1 and CDR2 are SNHLY and FYNNEI.

Points on this clone: Compared with germline, one end of the junction differs, possibly owing to a read error. This chain joins TRBV5-8 and TRBJ2-7; D possibly uses TRBD1 or TRBD2 (5 bases each). From germline, CDR1 is SGHTS and CDR2 YDEGEE. This CDR3 has 11 residues. The CDR3 region is CASSDSLKEDF. The CDR3 nucleotides read TGTGCCAGCAGTGACAGTCTCAAGGAGGACTTC. The variable domain in full, completed from reference TRBV5-8 and TRBJ2-7, reads EAGVTQSPTHLIKTRGQQATLRCSPISGHTSVYWYQQALGLGLQFLLWYDEGEERNRGNFPPRFSGRQFPNYSSELNVNALELEDSALYLCASSDSLKEDFGPGTRLTVT.

The chain is built from TRBV27 and TRBJ1-1; D gene unclear. Trimming left V 1 base short and J 3 bases short, with 6 bases between. CDR1 and CDR2 (germline): MNHEY, SMNVEV (reference sequence). The CDR3 has 13 residues. In nucleotides, the CDR3 is TGTGCCAGCAGTTTATATTTGGACACTGAAGCTTTCTTT. Translated, it gives CASSLYLDTEAFF.

The chain combines TRBV6-1 with TRBJ2-7, with D unclear. V was pared by 7 bases and J by 1 base, with 5 bases between. This CDR3 has 11 amino acids. Per germline, CDR1 MNHNS and CDR2 SASEGT. The CDR3 DNA follows: TGTGCCAGCACCGCGTCCTACGAGCAGTACTTC. Translating it yields CASTASYEQYF.

This chain links TRBV7-9 with TRBJ1-4; tentatively, D is TRBD1 (6 bases). The V and J ends lost 2 bases and 8 bases respectively, with 15 bases between them. CDR3 length equals 15 residues. In germline, CDR1 is SEHNR, CDR2 FQNEAQ (reference sequence). The CDR3 nucleotides are TGTGCCAGCAGCTTACCTCAGGGGATTAACGAAAAACTGTTTTTT. Its protein is CASSLPQGINEKLFF.